Presented here are 9 T cell receptor beta chains from one specimen sequenced in a study of T-cell reconstitution after alpha-beta-depleted transplantation in children. This sample's TCRbeta library carried unique molecular identifier barcodes. TCRdb re-analysed the PCR reads in MiXCR, keeping a single row per CDR3 protein. In the table there are almost 500,000 distinct CDR3 sequences, more than 9% of which are singletons. Sequenced material: PBMCs, taken before TCRalphabeta/CD19-depleted stem cell transplant. The receptors were sampled from a child younger than 10 with inherited bone marrow failure, due to receive a stem cell transplant.

This clonotype has a count of ten or more. This chain uses TRBV7-9 with TRBJ1-1, with D uncertain. Germline-derived CDR1 and CDR2 are SEHNR and FQNEAQ (reference sequence). Trimming pared 3 bases from V and 8 bases from J, leaving 10 bases between. The CDR3 spans 12 residues. CDR3 protein: CASSLGSSEAFF. The CDR3 region has the DNA TGTGCCAGCAGCTTGGGCAGCTCCGAAGCTTTCTTT.

This clonotype was picked up many times. The chain joins TRBV20-1 to TRBJ2-2; 8 bases match TRBD2. V dropped 0 bases and J dropped 4; count of bases not matched to a gene: 13. The CDR3 totals 18 residues. Germline V gives CDR1 DFQATT, CDR2 SNEGSKA (reference sequence). The CDR3 here is CSARDPRGGSGGTGELFF. CDR3 sequence (DNA): TGCAGTGCTAGAGATCCTCGGGGGGGCAGTGGTGGCACCGGGGAGCTGTTTTTT.

This clonotype has a count of ten or more. The V gene is TRBV5-6, the J gene TRBJ2-2; D is unclear. V was shortened by 0 bases and J by 4 bases, with 7 bases between the two germline ends. This CDR3 has 14 amino acids. Germline CDR1 is SGHDT and CDR2 is YYEEEE. The CDR3 nucleotides are TGTGCCAGCAGCTTGGGACTCTTCACCGGGGAGCTGTTTTTT. Residues: CASSLGLFTGELFF.

This clonotype has a count of ten or more. V and J are TRBV6-2 or TRBV6-3 and TRBJ2-4, with 11 bases lining up with TRBD1. CDR3 length: 15 residues. Trimming removed 0 bases from V and 7 bases from J; junction bases left unmatched: 2. Germline CDR1 and CDR2: MNHEY and SVGEGT. The DNA for the CDR3 is TGTGCCAGCAGTTACTCCGGGACAGGGGGTAACATTCAGTACTTC. Residues: CASSYSGTGGNIQYF.

The chain links TRBV5-1 to TRBJ1-3; no clear D. V was trimmed by 0 bases and J by 4 bases, leaving 14 bases between them. Germline CDR1 SGHRS, CDR2 YFSETQ. The CDR3 spans 16 residues. CDR3 DNA: TGCGCCAGCAGCTTGGATGGCAGGCTCGGAGGAAACACCATATATTTT. Residues: CASSLDGRLGGNTIYF.

This clonotype showed up just a few times. The chain uses TRBV11-1 and TRBJ2-2; 7 bases line up with TRBD2. V shed 5 bases, J shed 1 base, and the junction held 19 bases outside the gene matches. Germline V gives CDR1 SGHAT, CDR2 FQDESV (reference sequence). This CDR3 comprises 20 residues. Here the CDR3 reads CASSTHVVYSERENTGELFF. The CDR3 DNA follows: TGTGCCAGCAGCACTCATGTCGTGTACTCAGAGCGGGAGAACACCGGGGAGCTGTTTTTT. The variable domain in full, with the rest retrieved from reference TRBV11-1 and TRBJ2-2, is EAEVAQSPRYKITEKSQAVAFWCDPISGHATLYWYRQILGQGPELLVQFQDESVVDDSQLPKDRFSAERLKGVDSTLKIQPAELGDSAMYLCASSTHVVYSERENTGELFFGEGSRLTVL.

This clonotype was found a few times. The chain combines TRBV7-8 with TRBJ2-7, with 10 bases lining up with TRBD2. The CDR3 has 16 amino acids. V shed 0 bases, J shed 3 bases, and the junction held 5 bases outside the gene matches. Germline CDR1 is SGHVS and CDR2 is FQNEAQ. The CDR3, as DNA: TGTGCCAGCAGCTTAGCACTAGCGGGAACGAACTACGAGCAGTACTTC. Its protein product is CASSLALAGTNYEQYF.

This clonotype was seen ten or more times. The chain carries TRBV12-3 or TRBV12-4 and TRBJ2-7; 9 nucleotides align to TRBD1. CDR3 length equals 13 residues. V was clipped by 6 bases and J by 5 bases; unmatched bases: 5. The CDR3 DNA is TGTGCCAGCAGCCAGGACAGGGGTCACGAGCAGTACTTC. It translates to CASSQDRGHEQYF.

As for this clonotype: A much bigger clone sits one base away, suggesting this may be a read error. The V call is TRBV20-1, the J call TRBJ2-3; TRBD2 agrees at 10 bases. CDR3 length: 15 amino acids. Per the germline V gene, CDR1 is DFQATT and CDR2 is SNEGSKA (reference sequence). V shed 5 bases and J 5 bases; nucleotides not matched to a gene: 10. CDR3 region: CSAGGTLAGEDTQYF. The CDR3 nucleotides are TGCAGTGCTGGGGGTACCCTAGCGGGAGAAGATACGCAGTATTTT.